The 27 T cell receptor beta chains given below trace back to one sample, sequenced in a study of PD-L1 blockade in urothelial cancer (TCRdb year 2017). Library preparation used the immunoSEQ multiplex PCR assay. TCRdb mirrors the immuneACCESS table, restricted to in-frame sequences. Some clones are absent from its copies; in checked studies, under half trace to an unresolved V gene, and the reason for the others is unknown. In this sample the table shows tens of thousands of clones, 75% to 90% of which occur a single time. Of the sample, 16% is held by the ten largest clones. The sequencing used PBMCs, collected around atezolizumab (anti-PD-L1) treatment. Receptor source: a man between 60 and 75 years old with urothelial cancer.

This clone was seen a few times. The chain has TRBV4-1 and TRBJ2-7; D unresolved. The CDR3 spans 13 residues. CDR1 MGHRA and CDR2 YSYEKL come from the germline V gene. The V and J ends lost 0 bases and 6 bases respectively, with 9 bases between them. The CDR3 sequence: CASSQDWQFEQYF. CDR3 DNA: TGCGCCAGCAGCCAAGACTGGCAGTTCGAGCAGTACTTC.

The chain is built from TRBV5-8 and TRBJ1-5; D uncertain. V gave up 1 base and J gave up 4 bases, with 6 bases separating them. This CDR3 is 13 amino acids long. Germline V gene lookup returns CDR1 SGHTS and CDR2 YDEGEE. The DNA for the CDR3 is TGTGCCAGCAGCTTGACGGGAAATCAGCCCCAGCATTTT. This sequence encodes CASSLTGNQPQHF. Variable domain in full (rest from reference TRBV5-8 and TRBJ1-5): EAGVTQSPTHLIKTRGQQATLRCSPISGHTSVYWYQQALGLGLQFLLWYDEGEERNRGNFPPRFSGRQFPNYSSELNVNALELEDSALYLCASSLTGNQPQHFGDGTRLSIL.

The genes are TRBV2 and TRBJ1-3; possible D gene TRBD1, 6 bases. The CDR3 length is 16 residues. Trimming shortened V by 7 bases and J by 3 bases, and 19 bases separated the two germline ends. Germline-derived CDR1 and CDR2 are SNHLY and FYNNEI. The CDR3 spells CASTSRSGEGGNTIYF. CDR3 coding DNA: TGTGCCAGCACCTCGCGCTCAGGGGAAGGTGGAAACACCATATATTTT.

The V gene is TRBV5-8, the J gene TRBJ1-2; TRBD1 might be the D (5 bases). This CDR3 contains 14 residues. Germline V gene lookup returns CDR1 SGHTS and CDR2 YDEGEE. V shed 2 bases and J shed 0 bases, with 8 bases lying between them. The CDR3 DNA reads TGTGCCAGCAGCTTTTTGGACACTAACTATGGCTACACCTTC. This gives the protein CASSFLDTNYGYTF.

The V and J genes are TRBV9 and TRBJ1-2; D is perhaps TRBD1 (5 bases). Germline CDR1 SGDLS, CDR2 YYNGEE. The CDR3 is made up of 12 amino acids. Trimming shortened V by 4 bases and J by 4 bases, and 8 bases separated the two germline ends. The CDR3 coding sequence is TGTGCCAGCAGCAGACAGAGCTATGGCTACACCTTC. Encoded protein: CASSRQSYGYTF.

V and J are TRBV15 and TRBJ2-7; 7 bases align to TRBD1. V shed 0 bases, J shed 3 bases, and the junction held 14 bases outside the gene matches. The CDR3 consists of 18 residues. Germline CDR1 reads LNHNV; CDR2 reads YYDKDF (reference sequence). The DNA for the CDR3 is TGTGCCACCAGCAGAGATTTTGGGGGCACGGGACAGAGCTACGAGCAGTACTTC. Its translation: CATSRDFGGTGQSYEQYF.

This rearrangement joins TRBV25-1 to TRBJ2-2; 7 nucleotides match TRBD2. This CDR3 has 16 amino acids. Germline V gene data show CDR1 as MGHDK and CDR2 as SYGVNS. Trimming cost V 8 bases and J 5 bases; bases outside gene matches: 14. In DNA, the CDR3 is TGTGCCAGCTCCAGCGGAGGGAGGGCCGGGACCGGGGAGCTGTTTTTT. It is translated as CASSSGGRAGTGELFF.

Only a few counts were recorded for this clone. The CDR3 coding sequence is TGTGCCAGCATCGGGACAGAAACCTCACCCCTCCACTTT. It codes for CASIGTETSPLHF. This chain joins TRBV2 and TRBJ1-6, with 7 bases aligning to TRBD1. This CDR3 has 13 amino acids. V trimming: 7 bases; J trimming: 10 bases; junction bases outside the gene matches: 7. The V gene's germline CDR1 is SNHLY and CDR2 FYNNEI.

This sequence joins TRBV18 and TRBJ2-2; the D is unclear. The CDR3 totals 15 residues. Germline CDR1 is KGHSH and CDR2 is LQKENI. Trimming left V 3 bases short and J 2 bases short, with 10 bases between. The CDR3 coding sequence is TGTGCCAGCTCACCCCAACAGAGAAACACCGGGGAGCTGTTTTTT. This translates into CASSPQQRNTGELFF.

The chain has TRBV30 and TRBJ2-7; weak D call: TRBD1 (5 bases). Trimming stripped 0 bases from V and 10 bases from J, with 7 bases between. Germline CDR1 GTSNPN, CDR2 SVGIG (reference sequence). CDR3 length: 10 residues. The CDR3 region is CAWSVDRQYF. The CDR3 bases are TGTGCCTGGAGTGTCGACAGACAGTACTTC. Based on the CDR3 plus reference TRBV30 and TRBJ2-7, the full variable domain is SQTIHQWPATLVQPVGSPLSLECTVEGTSNPNLYWYRQAAGRGLQLLFYSVGIGQISSEVPQNLSASRPQDRQFILSSKKLLLSDSGFYLCAWSVDRQYFGPGTRLTVT.

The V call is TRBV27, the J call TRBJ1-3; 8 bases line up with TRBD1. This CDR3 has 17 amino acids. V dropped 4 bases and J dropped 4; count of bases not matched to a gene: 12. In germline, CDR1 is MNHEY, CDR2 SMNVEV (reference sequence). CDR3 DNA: TGTGCCAGCAGTTCATATTCGGCCCGGACAGGGGGAAACACCATATATTTT. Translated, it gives CASSSYSARTGGNTIYF.

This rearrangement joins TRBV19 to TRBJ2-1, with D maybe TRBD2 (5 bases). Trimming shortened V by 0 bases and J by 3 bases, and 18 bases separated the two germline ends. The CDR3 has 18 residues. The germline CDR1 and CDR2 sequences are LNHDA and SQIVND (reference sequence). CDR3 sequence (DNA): TGTGCCAGTAGTATAGATCGGCGGGCGGAAGCCCTCTACAATGAGCAGTTCTTC. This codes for CASSIDRRAEALYNEQFF.

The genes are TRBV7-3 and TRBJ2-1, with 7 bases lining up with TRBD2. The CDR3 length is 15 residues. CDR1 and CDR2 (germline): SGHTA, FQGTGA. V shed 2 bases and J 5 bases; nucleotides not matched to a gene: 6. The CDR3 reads CASSLGRGWDNEQFF. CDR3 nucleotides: TGTGCCAGCAGCTTAGGGAGGGGTTGGGACAATGAGCAGTTCTTC.

CDR3 loop: CASSPGAGGPAKLFF. CDR3 bases: TGTGCCAGCAGCCCCGGGGCAGGGGGCCCAGCAAAACTGTTTTTT. This chain joins TRBV7-3 and TRBJ1-4; 8 nucleotides align to TRBD1. The trim removed 5 bases at V and 10 bases at J, leaving 12 bases unmatched. CDR1 and CDR2 (germline): SGHTA, FQGTGA. CDR3 length: 15 amino acids.

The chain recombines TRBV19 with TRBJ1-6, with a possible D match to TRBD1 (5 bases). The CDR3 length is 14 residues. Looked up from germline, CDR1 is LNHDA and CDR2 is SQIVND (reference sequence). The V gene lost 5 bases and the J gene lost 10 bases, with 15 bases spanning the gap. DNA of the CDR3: TGTGCCAGTAGTTCCCAGGGATATGGATCACCCCTCCACTTT. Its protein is CASSSQGYGSPLHF.

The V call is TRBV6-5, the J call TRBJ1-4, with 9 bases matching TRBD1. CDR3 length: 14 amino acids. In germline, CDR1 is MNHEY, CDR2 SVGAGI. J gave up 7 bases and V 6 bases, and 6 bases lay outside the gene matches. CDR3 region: CASRRTGEGEKLFF. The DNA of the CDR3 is TGTGCCAGCAGGAGGACAGGGGAGGGTGAAAAACTGTTTTTT.

CDR3 in amino acids: CASKSTLGGEDNQPQHF. The DNA of the CDR3 is TGTGCCAGCAAAAGTACTCTGGGAGGGGAGGACAATCAGCCCCAGCATTTT. This rearrangement joins TRBV28 to TRBJ1-5; perhaps TRBD1 as D (5 bases). This CDR3 contains 17 residues. The V and J ends lost 7 bases and 3 bases respectively, with 22 bases between them. The germline V gene encodes CDR1 MDHEN and CDR2 SYDVKM. Full variable domain (rest looked up from reference TRBV28 and TRBJ1-5): DVKVTQSSRYLVKRTGEKVFLECVQDMDHENMFWYRQDPGLGLRLIYFSYDVKMKEKGDIPEGYSVSREKKERFSLILESASTNQTSMYLCASKSTLGGEDNQPQHFGDGTRLSIL.

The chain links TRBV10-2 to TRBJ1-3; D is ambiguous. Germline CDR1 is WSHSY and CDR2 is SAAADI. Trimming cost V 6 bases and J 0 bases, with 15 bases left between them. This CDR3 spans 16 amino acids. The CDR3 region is CASSDVGRSSGNTIYF. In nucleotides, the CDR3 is TGCGCCAGCAGCGACGTTGGCCGGAGCTCTGGAAACACCATATATTTT.

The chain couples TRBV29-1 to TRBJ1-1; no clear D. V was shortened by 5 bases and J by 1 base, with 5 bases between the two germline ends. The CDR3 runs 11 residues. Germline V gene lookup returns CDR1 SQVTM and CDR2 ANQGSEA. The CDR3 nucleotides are TGCAGCGTTCACTGGAACACTGAAGCTTTCTTT. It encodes CSVHWNTEAFF.

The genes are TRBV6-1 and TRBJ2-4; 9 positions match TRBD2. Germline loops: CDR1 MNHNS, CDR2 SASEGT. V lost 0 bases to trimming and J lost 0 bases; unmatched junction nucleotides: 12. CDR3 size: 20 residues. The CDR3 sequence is CASSEADWVAGALAKNIQYF. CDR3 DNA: TGTGCCAGCAGTGAAGCAGATTGGGTAGCGGGGGCGCTAGCCAAAAACATTCAGTACTTC.

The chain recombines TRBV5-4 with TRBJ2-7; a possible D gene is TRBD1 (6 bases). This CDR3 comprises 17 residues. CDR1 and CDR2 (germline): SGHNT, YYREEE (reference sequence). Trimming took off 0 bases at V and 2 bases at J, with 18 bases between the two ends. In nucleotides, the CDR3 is TGTGCCAGCAGCTTGGGGTTGAGCCAGGGGCGACCCTACGAGCAGTACTTC. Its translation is CASSLGLSQGRPYEQYF.

The CDR3 nucleotides are TGTGCCTGGAGTGACGGACAGAGAGCTTTCTTT. This gives the protein CAWSDGQRAFF. The chain has TRBV30 and TRBJ1-1; weak D call: TRBD1 (6 bases). Trimming took 1 base from V and 10 from J, leaving 10 bases between them. The CDR3 is made up of 11 amino acids. Germline CDR1 reads GTSNPN; CDR2 reads SVGIG (reference sequence).

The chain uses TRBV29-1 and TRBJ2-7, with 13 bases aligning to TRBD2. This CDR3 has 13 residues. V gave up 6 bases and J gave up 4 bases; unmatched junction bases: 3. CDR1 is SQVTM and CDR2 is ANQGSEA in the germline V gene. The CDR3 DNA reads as TGCAGCGTAACTAGCGGGGGGGGTTACGAGCAGTACTTC. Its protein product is CSVTSGGGYEQYF.

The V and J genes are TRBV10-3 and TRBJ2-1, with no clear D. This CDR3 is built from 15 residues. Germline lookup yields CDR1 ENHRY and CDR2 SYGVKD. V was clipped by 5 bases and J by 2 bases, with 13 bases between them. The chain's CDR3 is CAISYTQGAYNEQFF. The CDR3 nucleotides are TGTGCCATCAGTTATACCCAAGGAGCCTACAATGAGCAGTTCTTC.

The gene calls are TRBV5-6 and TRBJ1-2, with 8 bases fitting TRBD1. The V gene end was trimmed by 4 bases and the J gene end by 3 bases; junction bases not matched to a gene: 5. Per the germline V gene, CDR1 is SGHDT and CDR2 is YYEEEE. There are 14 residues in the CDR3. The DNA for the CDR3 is TGTGCCAGCAGCGCCGGACAGGGCTACTATGGCTACACCTTC. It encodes CASSAGQGYYGYTF.

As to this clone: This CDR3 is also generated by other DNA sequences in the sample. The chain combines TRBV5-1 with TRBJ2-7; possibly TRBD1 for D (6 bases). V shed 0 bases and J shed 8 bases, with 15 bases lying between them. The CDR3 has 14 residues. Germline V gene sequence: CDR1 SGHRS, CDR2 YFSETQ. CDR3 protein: CASSLGGQGMQQYF. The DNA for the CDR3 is TGCGCCAGCAGCTTGGGGGGGCAGGGGATGCAGCAGTACTTC.

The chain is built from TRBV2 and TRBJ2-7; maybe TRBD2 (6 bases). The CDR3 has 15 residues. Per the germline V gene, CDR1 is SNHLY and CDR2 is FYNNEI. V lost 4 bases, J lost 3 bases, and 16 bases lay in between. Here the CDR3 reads CASSGAGGFYYEQYF. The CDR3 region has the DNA TGTGCCAGCAGTGGAGCAGGAGGGTTCTACTACGAGCAGTACTTC.